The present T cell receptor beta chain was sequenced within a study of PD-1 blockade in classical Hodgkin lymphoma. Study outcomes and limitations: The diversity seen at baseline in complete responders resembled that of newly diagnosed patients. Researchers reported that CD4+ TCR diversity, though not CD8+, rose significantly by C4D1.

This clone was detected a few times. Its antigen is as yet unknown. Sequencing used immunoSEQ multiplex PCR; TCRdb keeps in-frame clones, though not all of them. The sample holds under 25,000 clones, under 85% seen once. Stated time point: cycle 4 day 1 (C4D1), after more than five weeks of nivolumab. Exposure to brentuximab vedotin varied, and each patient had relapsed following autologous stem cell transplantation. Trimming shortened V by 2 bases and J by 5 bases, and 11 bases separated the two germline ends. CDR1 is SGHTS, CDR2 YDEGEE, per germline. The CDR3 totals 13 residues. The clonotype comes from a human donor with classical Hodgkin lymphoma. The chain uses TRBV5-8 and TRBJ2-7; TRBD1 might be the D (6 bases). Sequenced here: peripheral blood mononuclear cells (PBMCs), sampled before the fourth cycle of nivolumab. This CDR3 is CASSFSRGHEQYF. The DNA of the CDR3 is TGTGCCAGCAGCTTTTCCAGGGGCCACGAGCAGTACTTC.